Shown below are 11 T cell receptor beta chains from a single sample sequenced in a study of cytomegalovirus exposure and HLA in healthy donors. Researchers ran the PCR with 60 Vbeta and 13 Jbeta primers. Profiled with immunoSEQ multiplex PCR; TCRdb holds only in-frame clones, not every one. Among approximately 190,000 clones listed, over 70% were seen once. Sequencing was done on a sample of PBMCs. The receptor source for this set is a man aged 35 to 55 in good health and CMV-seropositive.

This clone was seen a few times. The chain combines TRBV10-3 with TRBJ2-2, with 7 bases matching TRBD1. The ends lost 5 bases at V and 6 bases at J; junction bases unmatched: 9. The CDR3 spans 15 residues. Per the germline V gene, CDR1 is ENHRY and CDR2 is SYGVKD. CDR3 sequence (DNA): TGTGCCATCAGTCGACAGGGAAGTAACGCCGGGGAGCTGTTTTTT. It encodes CAISRQGSNAGELFF.

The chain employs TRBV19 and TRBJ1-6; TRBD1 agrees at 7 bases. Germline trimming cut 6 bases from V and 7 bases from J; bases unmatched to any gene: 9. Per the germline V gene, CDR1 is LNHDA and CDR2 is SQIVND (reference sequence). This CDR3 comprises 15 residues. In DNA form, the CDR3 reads TGTGCCAGTAGCACGCGGACAGGTTCAAATTCACCCCTCCACTTT. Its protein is CASSTRTGSNSPLHF.

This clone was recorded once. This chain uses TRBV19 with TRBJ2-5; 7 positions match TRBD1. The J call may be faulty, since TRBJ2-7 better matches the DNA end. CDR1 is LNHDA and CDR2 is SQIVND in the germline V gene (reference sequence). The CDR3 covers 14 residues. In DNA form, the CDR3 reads TGTGCCAGTAGTACAAGGGACAGTTACTACGAGCAGTACTTC. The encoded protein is CASSTRDSYYEQYF.

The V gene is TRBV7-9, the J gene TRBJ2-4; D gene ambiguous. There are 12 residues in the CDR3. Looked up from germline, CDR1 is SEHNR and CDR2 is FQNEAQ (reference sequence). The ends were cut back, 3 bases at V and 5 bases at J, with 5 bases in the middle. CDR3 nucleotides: TGTGCCAGCAGCTTCCAGGAAAACATTCAGTACTTC. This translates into CASSFQENIQYF. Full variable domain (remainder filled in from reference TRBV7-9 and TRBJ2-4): DTGVSQNPRHKITKRGQNVTFRCDPISEHNRLYWYRQTLGQGPEFLTYFQNEAQLEKSRLLSDRFSAERPKGSFSTLEIQRTEQGDSAMYLCASSFQENIQYFGAGTRLSVL.

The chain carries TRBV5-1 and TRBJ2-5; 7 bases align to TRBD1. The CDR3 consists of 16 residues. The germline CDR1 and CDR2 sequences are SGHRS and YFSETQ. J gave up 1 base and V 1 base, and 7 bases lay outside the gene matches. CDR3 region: CASSLRARTGQETQYF. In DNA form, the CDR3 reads TGCGCCAGCAGCTTGAGGGCAAGGACAGGCCAAGAGACCCAGTACTTC.

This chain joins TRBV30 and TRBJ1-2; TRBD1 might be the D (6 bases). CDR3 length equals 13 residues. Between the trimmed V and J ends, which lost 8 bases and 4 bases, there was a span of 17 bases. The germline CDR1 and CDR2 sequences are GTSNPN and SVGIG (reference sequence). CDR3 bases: TGTGCCGGGGGGGCGGATGGAGGCTATGGCTACACCTTC. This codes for CAGGADGGYGYTF.

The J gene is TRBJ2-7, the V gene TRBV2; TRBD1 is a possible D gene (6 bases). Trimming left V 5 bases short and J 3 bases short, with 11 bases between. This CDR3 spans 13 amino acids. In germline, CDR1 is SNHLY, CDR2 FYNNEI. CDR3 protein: CASSLIGGYEQYF. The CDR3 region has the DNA TGTGCCAGCAGTCTCATAGGGGGCTACGAGCAGTACTTC. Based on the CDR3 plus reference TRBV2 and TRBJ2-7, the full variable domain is EPEVTQTPSHQVTQMGQEVILRCVPISNHLYFYWYRQILGQKVEFLVSFYNNEISEKSEIFDDQFSVERPDGSNFTLKIRSTKLEDSAMYFCASSLIGGYEQYFGPGTRLTVT.

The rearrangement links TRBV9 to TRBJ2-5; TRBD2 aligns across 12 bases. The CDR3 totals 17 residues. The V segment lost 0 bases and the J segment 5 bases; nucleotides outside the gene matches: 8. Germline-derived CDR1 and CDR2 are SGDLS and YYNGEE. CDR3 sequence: CASSVDLAGGRMETQYF. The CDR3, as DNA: TGTGCCAGCAGCGTAGATCTAGCGGGAGGGAGGATGGAGACCCAGTACTTC. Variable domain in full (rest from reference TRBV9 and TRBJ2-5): DSGVTQTPKHLITATGQRVTLRCSPRSGDLSVYWYQQSLDQGLQFLIQYYNGEERAKGNILERFSAQQFPDLHSELNLSSLELGDSALYFCASSVDLAGGRMETQYFGPGTRLLVL.

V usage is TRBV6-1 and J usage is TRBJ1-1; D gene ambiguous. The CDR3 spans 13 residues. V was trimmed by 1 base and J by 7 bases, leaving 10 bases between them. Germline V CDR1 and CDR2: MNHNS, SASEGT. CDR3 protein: CASSEDSRVEAFF. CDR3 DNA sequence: TGTGCCAGCAGTGAAGATTCTCGGGTTGAAGCTTTCTTT.

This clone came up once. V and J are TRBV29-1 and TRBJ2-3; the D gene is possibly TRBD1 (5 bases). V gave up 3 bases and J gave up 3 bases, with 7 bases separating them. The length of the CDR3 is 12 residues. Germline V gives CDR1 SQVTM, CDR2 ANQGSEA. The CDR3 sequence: CSVEQGTDTQYF. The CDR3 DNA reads TGCAGCGTTGAGCAGGGAACAGATACGCAGTATTTT.

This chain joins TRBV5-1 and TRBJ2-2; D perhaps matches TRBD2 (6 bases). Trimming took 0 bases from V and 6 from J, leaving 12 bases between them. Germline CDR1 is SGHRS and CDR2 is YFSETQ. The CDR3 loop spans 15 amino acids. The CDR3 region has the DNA TGCGCCAGCAGCTTGGTCTCCGGGGAGGCCGGGGAGCTGTTTTTT. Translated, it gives CASSLVSGEAGELFF.